This entry lists 8 T cell receptor beta chains sequenced from one sample in a study of human T cells and chemical hapten exposure. The time point here: patch test 3, about 24 weeks after DPC sensitization. The treatment was: therapeutic diphenylcyclopropenone sensitization with weekly scalp DPC. Via MiXCR, TCRdb re-called the RACE reads, giving one row per CDR3 protein. The sample contains around 27,000 distinct CDR3 sequences, almost 6% of which appear only once. This material consisted of whole blood, taken in connection with sensitization to the hapten diphenylcyclopropenone (DPC). The receptor set was obtained from a man aged 30 to 39 with alopecia areata. Some clones in this sample may be carry-over from other donors' samples.

This clonotype was seen many times. V and J are TRBV11-2 and TRBJ2-2; 7 bases line up with TRBD1. Germline values: CDR1 SGHAT, CDR2 FQNNGV. This CDR3 region has 16 residues. Unmatched junction bases numbered 6, after V lost 2 bases and J lost 3 bases. In nucleotides, the CDR3 is TGTGCCAGCAGCTTAACAGGGGCGCCGGACACCGGGGAGCTGTTTTTT. It yields the protein CASSLTGAPDTGELFF.

This clonotype was seen repeatedly, ten times or more. The J gene is TRBJ1-6, the V gene TRBV6-1; no clear D. Trimming left V 3 bases short and J 5 bases short, with 11 bases between. This CDR3 is 15 amino acids long. Looked up from germline, CDR1 is MNHNS and CDR2 is SASEGT. DNA of the CDR3: TGTGCCAGCAGTGACGTGACACTGGATAATTCACCCCTCCACTTT. This encodes CASSDVTLDNSPLHF.

This clonotype was recorded many times. The gene calls are TRBV5-1 and TRBJ1-2, with D possibly matching TRBD1 (6 bases). Germline assignment: CDR1 SGHRS and CDR2 YFSETQ. With 0 bases removed from V and 0 bases from J, the gap between germline ends came to 15 bases. The CDR3 loop spans 17 amino acids. The CDR3 DNA sequence: TGCGCCAGCAGCTTGGGTCCGGGGGCGGAAGCTAACTATGGCTACACCTTC. This codes for CASSLGPGAEANYGYTF. Full variable domain (remainder filled in from reference TRBV5-1 and TRBJ1-2): KAGVTQTPRYLIKTRGQQVTLSCSPISGHRSVSWYQQTPGQGLQFLFEYFSETQRNKGNFPGRFSGRQFSNSRSEMNVSTLELGDSALYLCASSLGPGAEANYGYTFGSGTRLTVV.

This clonotype has more than one count but fewer than ten. V gene TRBV6-5 combines with J gene TRBJ1-2, with D hard to call. Trimming removed 6 bases at V and 5 bases at J, with 13 bases between. The germline CDR1 and CDR2 sequences are MNHEY and SVGAGI. This CDR3 region has 13 residues. CDR3 bases: TGTGCCAGCAGGCAGTCGGAGGGATATGGCTACACCTTC. Amino acids: CASRQSEGYGYTF.

The sample holds many counts of this clonotype. The rearrangement links TRBV7-2 to TRBJ2-5, with D perhaps TRBD2 (5 bases). Germline V gives CDR1 SGHTA, CDR2 FQGNSA. CDR3 length equals 14 residues. The V gene lost 4 bases and the J gene lost 0 bases, with 9 bases spanning the gap. CDR3 protein: CASSYSGYQETQYF. The CDR3 DNA reads TGTGCCAGCAGCTATTCGGGATACCAAGAGACCCAGTACTTC.

The sample holds many counts of this clonotype. The rearrangement joins TRBV6-1 to TRBJ2-5; TRBD1 aligns across 8 bases. The length of the CDR3 is 16 residues. CDR1 MNHNS and CDR2 SASEGT come from the germline V gene. J gave up 1 base and V 5 bases, and 9 bases lay outside the gene matches. The CDR3 DNA sequence: TGTGCCAGCAGTACCCTACAGGGGGTGGGCCAAGAGACCCAGTACTTC. Translating gives CASSTLQGVGQETQYF.

There are many counts of this clonotype. As DNA, the CDR3 is TGCAGCGTTGGGAGACTAGCGGGGTACTACGAGCAGTACTTC. Encoded protein: CSVGRLAGYYEQYF. The chain couples TRBV29-1 to TRBJ2-7; 11 bases map to TRBD2. Germline V CDR1 and CDR2: SQVTM, ANQGSEA. This CDR3 spans 14 amino acids. V shed 4 bases and J 3 bases; nucleotides not matched to a gene: 5.

This clonotype was observed at least ten times. The J gene is TRBJ1-5, the V gene TRBV6-2 or TRBV6-3, with D possibly being TRBD1 (5 bases). V lost 7 bases and J 2 bases, leaving 15 bases between the germline ends. Germline V gene sequence: CDR1 MNHEY, CDR2 SVGEGT. There are 15 residues in the CDR3. The CDR3 spells CASTPLGAGNQPQHF. In DNA form, the CDR3 reads TGTGCCAGCACCCCACTCGGGGCCGGCAATCAGCCCCAGCATTTT.